The text below deals with one T cell receptor (beta chain). V lost 2 bases and J 0 bases, leaving 14 bases between the germline ends. Germline V CDR1 and CDR2: SGHRS, YFSETQ. The CDR3 has 16 residues. The sample originates from a study of cytomegalovirus exposure and HLA in healthy donors. The PCR was carried out with 60 Vbeta primers and 13 Jbeta primers. This table comes from immunoSEQ multiplex PCR, and its TCRdb copy is limited to in-frame clones, with some not included. This table has roughly 110,000 clones, 60% to 85% appearing once. The sequencing sample was made of PBMCs. The clonotype was recovered from a woman in her 40s in good health and CMV-seropositive. This rearrangement joins TRBV5-1 to TRBJ1-1, with D maybe TRBD1 (5 bases). CDR3 protein: CASSLRTQGLNTEAFF. The CDR3 DNA reads as TGCGCCAGCAGCTTACGAACTCAGGGATTGAACACTGAAGCTTTCTTT. Supplemented by reference TRBV5-1 and TRBJ1-1, the full variable domain reads KAGVTQTPRYLIKTRGQQVTLSCSPISGHRSVSWYQQTPGQGLQFLFEYFSETQRNKGNFPGRFSGRQFSNSRSEMNVSTLELGDSALYLCASSLRTQGLNTEAFFGQGTRLTVV.